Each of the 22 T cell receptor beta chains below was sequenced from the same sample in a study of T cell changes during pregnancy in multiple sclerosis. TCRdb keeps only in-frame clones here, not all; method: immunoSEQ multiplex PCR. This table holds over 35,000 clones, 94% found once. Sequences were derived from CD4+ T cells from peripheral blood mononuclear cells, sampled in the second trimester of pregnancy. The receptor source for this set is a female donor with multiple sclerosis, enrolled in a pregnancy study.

The CDR3 spells CASSVRTSGGKNIQYF. In DNA form, the CDR3 reads TGTGCCAGTAGTGTCCGGACTAGCGGGGGGAAAAACATTCAGTACTTC. The chain has TRBV19 and TRBJ2-4; 14 nucleotides align to TRBD2. Germline loops: CDR1 LNHDA, CDR2 SQIVND (reference sequence). This CDR3 comprises 16 residues. V lost 5 bases, J lost 4 bases, and 4 bases stayed unmatched.

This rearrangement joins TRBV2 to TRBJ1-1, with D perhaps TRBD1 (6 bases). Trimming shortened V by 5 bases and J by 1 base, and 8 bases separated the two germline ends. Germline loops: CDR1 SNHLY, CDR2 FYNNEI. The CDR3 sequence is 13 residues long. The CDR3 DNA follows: TGTGCCAGCAGTCAGGGGACGAACACTGAAGCTTTCTTT. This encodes CASSQGTNTEAFF.

CDR3 nucleotide sequence: TGCGCCAGCCGGGGGACAGCCGACGGGACGCAGTATTTT. This translates into CASRGTADGTQYF. The chain has TRBV4-1 and TRBJ2-3; TRBD1 is a possible D gene (7 bases). CDR3 size: 13 residues. From germline, CDR1 is MGHRA and CDR2 YSYEKL. V was trimmed by 8 bases and J by 9 bases, leaving 18 bases between them.

CDR3 nucleotides: TGTGCCAGCAGTCCGGGACAGACTGGAAACACCATATATTTT. This encodes CASSPGQTGNTIYF. V gene TRBV2 combines with J gene TRBJ1-3; 7 bases map to TRBD1. V dropped 5 bases and J dropped 2; count of bases not matched to a gene: 3. This CDR3 is 14 amino acids long. CDR1 is SNHLY, CDR2 FYNNEI, per germline. The whole variable domain, remainder taken from reference TRBV2 and TRBJ1-3, is EPEVTQTPSHQVTQMGQEVILRCVPISNHLYFYWYRQILGQKVEFLVSFYNNEISEKSEIFDDQFSVERPDGSNFTLKIRSTKLEDSAMYFCASSPGQTGNTIYFGEGSWLTVV.

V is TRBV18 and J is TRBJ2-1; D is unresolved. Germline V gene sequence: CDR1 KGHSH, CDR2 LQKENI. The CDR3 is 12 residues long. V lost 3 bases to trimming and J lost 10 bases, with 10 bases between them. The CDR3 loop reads CASSPTGIEQFF. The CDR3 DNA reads TGTGCCAGCTCACCGACGGGTATAGAGCAGTTCTTC.

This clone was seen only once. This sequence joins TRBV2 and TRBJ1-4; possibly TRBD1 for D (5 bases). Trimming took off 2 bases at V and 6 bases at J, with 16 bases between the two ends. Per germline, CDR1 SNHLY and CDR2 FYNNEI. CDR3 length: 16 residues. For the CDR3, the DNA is TGTGCCAGCAGTGAATGGGAGGGCAGGGTACATGAAAAACTGTTTTTT. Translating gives CASSEWEGRVHEKLFF.

CDR3 in amino acids: CASSYGSEETQYF. CDR3 bases: TGTGCCAGCAGCTACGGTTCCGAAGAGACCCAGTACTTC. The chain recombines TRBV9 with TRBJ2-5; no clear D gene. This CDR3 has 13 residues. V dropped 4 bases and J dropped 3 bases, with 10 bases sitting between them. The germline V gene encodes CDR1 SGDLS and CDR2 YYNGEE. The full variable domain, in which reference TRBV9 and TRBJ2-5 provide the parts outside the CDR3, is DSGVTQTPKHLITATGQRVTLRCSPRSGDLSVYWYQQSLDQGLQFLIQYYNGEERAKGNILERFSAQQFPDLHSELNLSSLELGDSALYFCASSYGSEETQYFGPGTRLLVL.

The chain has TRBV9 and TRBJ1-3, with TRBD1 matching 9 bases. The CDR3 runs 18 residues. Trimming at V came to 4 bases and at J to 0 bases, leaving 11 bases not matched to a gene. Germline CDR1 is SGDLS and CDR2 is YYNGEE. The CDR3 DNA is TGTGCCAGCAGCTTCCAGGGACAGGGTGCTTTCTCTGGAAACACCATATATTTT. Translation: CASSFQGQGAFSGNTIYF.

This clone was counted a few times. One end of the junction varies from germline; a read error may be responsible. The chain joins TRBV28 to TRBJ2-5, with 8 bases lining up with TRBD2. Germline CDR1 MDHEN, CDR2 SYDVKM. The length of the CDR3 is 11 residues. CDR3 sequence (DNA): TGTGCCAGCAGTTCGGCGGGAGGCCCAGACTTC. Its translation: CASSSAGGPDF.

The CDR3 bases are TGTGCCAGCAGTTCCGCGGGGGGACACTCCTACGAGCAGTACTTC. Amino acid sequence: CASSSAGGHSYEQYF. The V gene is TRBV7-2, the J gene TRBJ2-7, with 8 bases lining up with TRBD2. V lost 6 bases, J lost 0 bases, and 7 bases stayed unmatched. Germline assignment: CDR1 SGHTA and CDR2 FQGNSA. The CDR3 length is 15 residues. Drawing the rest from reference TRBV7-2 and TRBJ2-7, the complete variable domain is GAGVSQSPSNKVTEKGKDVELRCDPISGHTALYWYRQSLGQGLEFLIYFQGNSAPDKSGLPSDRFSAERTGGSVSTLTIQRTQQEDSAVYLCASSSAGGHSYEQYFGPGTRLTVT.

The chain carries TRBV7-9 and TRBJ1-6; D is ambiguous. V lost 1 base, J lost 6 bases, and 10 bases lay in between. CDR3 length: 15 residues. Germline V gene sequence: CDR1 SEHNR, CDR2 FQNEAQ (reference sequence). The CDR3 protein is CASSLVSGFNSPLHF. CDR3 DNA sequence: TGTGCCAGCAGCTTAGTTTCGGGATTTAATTCACCCCTCCACTTT.

CDR3 sequence reads: CASRSPGQPWETQYF. In nucleotides, the CDR3 is TGTGCCAGCAGGTCACCGGGACAGCCCTGGGAGACCCAGTACTTC. This chain joins TRBV28 and TRBJ2-5; TRBD1 matches 7 bases. CDR3 size: 15 residues. V lost 6 bases to trimming and J lost 5 bases; unmatched junction nucleotides: 12. Germline-derived CDR1 and CDR2 are MDHEN and SYDVKM. The whole variable domain, remainder taken from reference TRBV28 and TRBJ2-5, is DVKVTQSSRYLVKRTGEKVFLECVQDMDHENMFWYRQDPGLGLRLIYFSYDVKMKEKGDIPEGYSVSREKKERFSLILESASTNQTSMYLCASRSPGQPWETQYFGPGTRLLVL.

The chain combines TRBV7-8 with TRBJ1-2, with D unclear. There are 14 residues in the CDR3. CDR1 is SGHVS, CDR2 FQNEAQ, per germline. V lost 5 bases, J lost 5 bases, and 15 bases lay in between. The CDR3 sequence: CASSTAGSGYGYTF. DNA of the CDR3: TGTGCCAGCAGCACCGCGGGCAGTGGGTATGGCTACACCTTC.

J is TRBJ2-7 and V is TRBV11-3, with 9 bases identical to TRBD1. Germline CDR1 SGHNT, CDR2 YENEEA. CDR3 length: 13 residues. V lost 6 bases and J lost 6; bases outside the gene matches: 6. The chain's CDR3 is CASSRDREAEQYF. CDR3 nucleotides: TGTGCCAGCAGTCGGGACAGGGAGGCCGAGCAGTACTTC.

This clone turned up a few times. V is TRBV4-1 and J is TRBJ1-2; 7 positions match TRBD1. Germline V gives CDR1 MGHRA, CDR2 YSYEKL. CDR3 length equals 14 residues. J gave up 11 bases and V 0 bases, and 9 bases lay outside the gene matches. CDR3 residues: CASSQDRLTGEYTF. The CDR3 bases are TGCGCCAGCAGCCAAGATCGGCTCACAGGGGAGTACACCTTC.

The DNA of the CDR3 is TGTGCCAGCAGCCGAACAGGGTATGGGGCCAACGTCCTGACTTTC. It codes for CASSRTGYGANVLTF. The V call is TRBV5-4, the J call TRBJ2-6; D is perhaps TRBD1 (6 bases). This CDR3 region has 15 residues. In germline, CDR1 is SGHNT, CDR2 YYREEE (reference sequence). V lost 4 bases to trimming and J lost 3 bases, with 11 bases between them.

The CDR3 here is CASSVGPGNEKLFF. The CDR3 DNA sequence: TGTGCCAGCAGCGTAGGCCCAGGGAATGAAAAACTGTTTTTT. The chain has TRBV9 and TRBJ1-4; possible D gene TRBD1, 5 bases. The germline V and J ends were trimmed by 0 bases and 5 bases, with 8 bases remaining between them. This CDR3 contains 14 residues. CDR1 and CDR2 (germline): SGDLS, YYNGEE. Using reference TRBV9 and TRBJ1-4 for the parts outside the CDR3, the full variable domain is DSGVTQTPKHLITATGQRVTLRCSPRSGDLSVYWYQQSLDQGLQFLIQYYNGEERAKGNILERFSAQQFPDLHSELNLSSLELGDSALYFCASSVGPGNEKLFFGSGTQLSVL.

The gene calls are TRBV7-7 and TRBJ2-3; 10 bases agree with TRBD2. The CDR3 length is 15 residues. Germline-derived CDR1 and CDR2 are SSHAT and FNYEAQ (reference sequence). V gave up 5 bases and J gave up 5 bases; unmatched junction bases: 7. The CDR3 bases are TGTGCCAGCAGCACCAGCGGGGGGGCCAAAGATACGCAGTATTTT. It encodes CASSTSGGAKDTQYF.

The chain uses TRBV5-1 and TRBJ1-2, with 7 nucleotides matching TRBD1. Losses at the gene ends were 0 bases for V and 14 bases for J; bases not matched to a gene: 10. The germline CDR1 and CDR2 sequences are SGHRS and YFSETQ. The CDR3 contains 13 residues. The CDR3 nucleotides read TGCGCCAGCAGCTTGGAGGGTAGGGACAGCGAGACCTTC. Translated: CASSLEGRDSETF.

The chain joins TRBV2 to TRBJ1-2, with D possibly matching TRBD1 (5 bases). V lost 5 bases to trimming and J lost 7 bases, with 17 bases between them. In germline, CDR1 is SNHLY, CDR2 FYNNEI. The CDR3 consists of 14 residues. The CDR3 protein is CASSPVGDSGGYTF. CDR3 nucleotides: TGTGCCAGCAGTCCGGTTGGGGACTCGGGTGGCTACACCTTC.

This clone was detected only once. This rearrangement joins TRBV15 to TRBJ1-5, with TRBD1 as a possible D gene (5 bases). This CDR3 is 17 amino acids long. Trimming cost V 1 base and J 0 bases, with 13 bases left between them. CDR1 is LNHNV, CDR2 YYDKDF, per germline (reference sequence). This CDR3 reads CATSRGTRQTSNQPQHF. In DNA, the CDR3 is TGTGCCACCAGCAGAGGAACAAGACAGACTAGCAATCAGCCCCAGCATTTT.

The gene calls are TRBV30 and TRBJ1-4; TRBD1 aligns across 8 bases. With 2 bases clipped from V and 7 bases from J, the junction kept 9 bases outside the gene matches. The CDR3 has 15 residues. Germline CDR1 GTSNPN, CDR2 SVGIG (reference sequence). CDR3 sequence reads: CAWSPPDRVSEKLFF. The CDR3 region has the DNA TGTGCCTGGAGTCCACCGGACAGGGTCTCTGAAAAACTGTTTTTT.